The 26 T cell receptor beta chains given below trace back to one sample, sequenced in a study of human T cells and chemical hapten exposure. TCRdb independently ran MiXCR on the RACE reads; one entry per CDR3 protein. Among tens of thousands of distinct CDR3 sequences listed, approximately 12% were seen once. As to time point: patch test 1, 2 weeks after DPC sensitization. As to treatment: therapeutic diphenylcyclopropenone sensitization with weekly scalp DPC. This specimen was whole blood, taken in connection with sensitization to the hapten diphenylcyclopropenone (DPC). These TCRs come from a woman aged 45 to 65 with alopecia areata. Some clones in this sample may be carry-over from other donors' samples.

Only a few counts were recorded for this clonotype. As DNA, the CDR3 is TGTGCCAGCAGTTTGCAGGGGAACTCCTACGAGCAGTACTTC. Protein sequence: CASSLQGNSYEQYF. The chain uses TRBV28 and TRBJ2-7; a weak D match, TRBD1 (6 bases). Trimming removed 3 bases at V and 0 bases at J, with 9 bases between. CDR1 and CDR2 from the germline V gene are MDHEN and SYDVKM. The CDR3 spans 14 residues.

The V and J genes are TRBV4-2 and TRBJ2-1, with D perhaps TRBD1 or TRBD2 (6 bases each). V shed 2 bases and J shed 2 bases, with 10 bases lying between them. This CDR3 contains 15 residues. Germline V gene sequence: CDR1 LGHNA, CDR2 YNFKEQ. CDR3 nucleotides: TGTGCCAGCAGCCAAAGGAGGGGGACCTACAATGAGCAGTTCTTC. It translates to CASSQRRGTYNEQFF.

This clonotype was recorded many times. The chain joins TRBV7-9 to TRBJ2-6, with D unclear. V was cut by 6 bases and J by 4 bases, with 7 bases left in between. Per germline, CDR1 SEHNR and CDR2 FQNEAQ (reference sequence). The CDR3 is 13 amino acids. The CDR3 loop reads CASSSSGANVLTF. CDR3 nucleotide sequence: TGTGCCAGCAGTTCGTCAGGGGCCAACGTCCTGACTTTC.

This clonotype was counted only a few times. The chain is built from TRBV7-2 and TRBJ2-7; 14 nucleotides agree with TRBD2. V was clipped by 1 base and J by 4 bases; unmatched bases: 0. The CDR3 has 15 amino acids. Looked up from germline, CDR1 is SGHTA and CDR2 is FQGNSA. As DNA, the CDR3 is TGTGCCAGCAGCTTAGGACTAGCGGGGGGGTACGAGCAGTACTTC. Translating it yields CASSLGLAGGYEQYF.

This clonotype was observed many times. This sequence joins TRBV7-6 and TRBJ2-1; TRBD2 might be the D (7 bases). The CDR3 length is 16 residues. Germline V gene lookup returns CDR1 SGHVS and CDR2 FNYEAQ. Deletions cut 2 bases from V and 2 bases from J, with 13 bases between. The chain's CDR3 is CASSLYRGATYNEQFF. CDR3 coding DNA: TGTGCCAGCAGCTTATATCGGGGGGCCACCTACAATGAGCAGTTCTTC. The full variable domain, rest sourced from reference TRBV7-6 and TRBJ2-1, is GAGVSQSPRYKVTKRGQDVALRCDPISGHVSLYWYRQALGQGPEFLTYFNYEAQQDKSGLPNDRFSAERPEGSISTLTIQRTEQRDSAMYRCASSLYRGATYNEQFFGPGTRLTVL.

This clonotype was picked up many times. The chain carries TRBV20-1 and TRBJ2-5, with TRBD2 matching 10 bases. Germline assignment: CDR1 DFQATT and CDR2 SNEGSKA (reference sequence). The V and J ends lost 0 bases and 1 base, in that order; junction bases with no gene match: 2. This CDR3 has 15 residues. In DNA form, the CDR3 reads TGCAGTGCTAGAGATATAGCGGGGGGCCAAGAGACCCAGTACTTC. It specifies CSARDIAGGQETQYF.

This clonotype was seen only a few times. The rearrangement joins TRBV19 to TRBJ2-5; D possibly matches TRBD1 or TRBD2 (5 bases each). The CDR3 contains 14 residues. V shed 9 bases and J shed 0 bases, with 14 bases lying between them. Per the germline V gene, CDR1 is LNHDA and CDR2 is SQIVND (reference sequence). As DNA, the CDR3 is TGTGCCAGCCGCTGGGACCCGTACCAAGAGACCCAGTACTTC. This encodes CASRWDPYQETQYF.

This clonotype was seen many times. The gene calls are TRBV7-9 and TRBJ2-7; 10 bases match TRBD1. The germline V gene encodes CDR1 SEHNR and CDR2 FQNEAQ (reference sequence). The CDR3 totals 14 residues. V shed 4 bases and J 9 bases; nucleotides not matched to a gene: 9. Here the CDR3 reads CASSSATGGGVQYF. The DNA of the CDR3 is TGTGCCAGCAGCTCCGCGACAGGGGGCGGTGTGCAGTACTTC.

This clonotype was counted between two and nine times. The chain combines TRBV6-4 with TRBJ1-6; 7 bases map to TRBD1. This CDR3 has 15 amino acids. V dropped 2 bases and J dropped 9; count of bases not matched to a gene: 7. Germline CDR1 is MRHNA and CDR2 is SNTAGT. In nucleotides, the CDR3 is TGTGCCAGCAGTGACCCGGACAGGCCGGGTTCACCCCTCCACTTT. It codes for CASSDPDRPGSPLHF.

This clonotype was counted between two and nine times. V gene TRBV6-6 combines with J gene TRBJ1-1; tentative D call: TRBD1 (6 bases). Trimming cost V 0 bases and J 1 base, with 9 bases left between them. The CDR3 has 15 amino acids. Germline-derived CDR1 and CDR2 are MNHNY and SVGAGI (reference sequence). CDR3 nucleotide sequence: TGTGCCAGCAGTTACTCCCAGGGGAAGAACACTGAAGCTTTCTTT. Amino acid sequence: CASSYSQGKNTEAFF.

The V and J genes are TRBV12-3 or TRBV12-4 and TRBJ2-3; D may be TRBD2 (6 bases). V was cut by 3 bases and J by 3 bases, with 16 bases left in between. The CDR3 is 16 amino acids. This chain's CDR3 is CASSFLRVGSTDTQYF. CDR3 in DNA: TGTGCCAGCAGTTTTTTGCGTGTCGGGAGTACAGATACGCAGTATTTT.

This clonotype was counted only a few times. The chain joins TRBV28 to TRBJ2-7, with 8 bases that match TRBD1. This CDR3 region has 14 residues. The ends lost 6 bases at V and 0 bases at J; junction bases unmatched: 4. The germline V gene has CDR1 MDHEN and CDR2 SYDVKM. CDR3 sequence: CASRPGGPSYEQYF. Written as DNA, the CDR3 is TGTGCCAGCAGGCCAGGGGGCCCCTCCTACGAGCAGTACTTC.

This clonotype was observed at least ten times. The chain has TRBV29-1 and TRBJ2-5; TRBD1 aligns across 7 bases. The CDR3 runs to 12 residues. In germline, CDR1 is SQVTM, CDR2 ANQGSEA. Trimming removed 3 bases from V and 4 bases from J; junction bases left unmatched: 2. The chain's CDR3 is CSVDEGAETQYF. Here the CDR3 DNA reads TGCAGCGTTGATGAGGGGGCAGAGACCCAGTACTTC. Drawing the rest from reference TRBV29-1 and TRBJ2-5, the complete variable domain is SAVISQKPSRDICQRGTSLTIQCQVDSQVTMMFWYRQQPGQSLTLIATANQGSEATYESGFVIDKFPISRPNLTFSTLTVSNMSPEDSSIYLCSVDEGAETQYFGPGTRLLVL.

J is TRBJ2-5 and V is TRBV20-1, with D perhaps being TRBD1 or TRBD2 (6 bases each). V was trimmed by 5 bases and J by 2 bases, leaving 15 bases between them. In germline, CDR1 is DFQATT, CDR2 SNEGSKA (reference sequence). The CDR3 has 14 residues. CDR3 in amino acids: CSALEGGRQETQYF. CDR3 bases: TGCAGTGCTCTAGAGGGGGGTCGGCAAGAGACCCAGTACTTC.

In the case of this clonotype: At one boundary the junction diverges from the germline segment, which might be a read error. The rearrangement uses TRBV6-6 and TRBJ2-5; TRBD2 matches at 7 bases. This CDR3 spans 14 amino acids. Germline CDR1 MNHNY, CDR2 SVGAGI (reference sequence). The CDR3 sequence is CASSPGGSFETRYF. CDR3 bases: TGTGCCAGCAGCCCGGGCGGGAGTTTTGAGACCCGGTACTTC.

The rearrangement joins TRBV7-2 to TRBJ2-5, with D possibly being TRBD2 (6 bases). Trimming took off 1 base at V and 4 bases at J, with 13 bases between the two ends. The CDR3 extends over 15 amino acids. Germline V gives CDR1 SGHTA, CDR2 FQGNSA. The CDR3 loop is CASSLGGISGETQYF. The DNA for the CDR3 is TGTGCCAGCAGCTTAGGCGGGATTTCTGGAGAGACCCAGTACTTC.

This clonotype was seen many times. J is TRBJ2-7 and V is TRBV28; possibly TRBD1 for D (5 bases). CDR3 size: 14 residues. Trimming stripped 6 bases from V and 10 bases from J, with 22 bases between. Germline V CDR1 and CDR2: MDHEN, SYDVKM. CDR3 protein: CASRKSSGWGGQYF. DNA of the CDR3: TGTGCCAGCAGGAAGTCTTCAGGGTGGGGTGGCCAGTACTTC.

This clonotype was seen more than once but under ten times. V usage is TRBV12-3 or TRBV12-4 and J usage is TRBJ1-6; 8 nucleotides agree with TRBD1. The CDR3 totals 14 residues. After removal of 8 bases from V and 8 bases from J, the junction contained 8 bases not matched to a gene. This CDR3 reads CASGRTGHYSPLHF. The CDR3 nucleotides are TGTGCCAGCGGCCGGACAGGGCATTATTCACCCCTCCACTTT.

This clonotype was seen at least ten times. The CDR3 here is CASTATNEKLFF. CDR3 bases: TGTGCCAGCACAGCAACTAATGAAAAACTGTTTTTT. The chain carries TRBV6-2 or TRBV6-3 and TRBJ1-4, with D unresolved. V lost 7 bases, J lost 0 bases, and 3 bases lay in between. This CDR3 comprises 12 residues. In germline, CDR1 is MNHEY, CDR2 SVGEGT.

This clonotype was detected only a few times. The chain employs TRBV27 and TRBJ1-3, with a tentative D call TRBD1 (6 bases). V lost 1 base to trimming and J lost 7 bases, with 11 bases between them. The CDR3 is 14 residues long. The V gene's germline CDR1 is MNHEY and CDR2 SMNVEV (reference sequence). CDR3 loop: CASSLYQGMNTIYF. CDR3 DNA sequence: TGTGCCAGCAGTTTATATCAGGGGATGAACACCATATATTTT.

The CDR3 is CSVGGQALSGANVLTF. CDR3 nucleotides: TGCAGCGTCGGGGGACAGGCCCTCTCTGGGGCCAACGTCCTGACTTTC. The gene calls are TRBV29-1 and TRBJ2-6; 8 positions match TRBD1. The germline V gene encodes CDR1 SQVTM and CDR2 ANQGSEA. The CDR3 has 16 residues. The V segment lost 6 bases and the J segment 0 bases; nucleotides outside the gene matches: 7. The variable domain in full, with the rest retrieved from reference TRBV29-1 and TRBJ2-6, is SAVISQKPSRDICQRGTSLTIQCQVDSQVTMMFWYRQQPGQSLTLIATANQGSEATYESGFVIDKFPISRPNLTFSTLTVSNMSPEDSSIYLCSVGGQALSGANVLTFGAGSRLTVL.

This clonotype came up many times. This chain joins TRBV7-2 and TRBJ2-7; TRBD2 might be the D (5 bases). Trimming cost V 7 bases and J 2 bases, with 18 bases left between them. From germline, CDR1 is SGHTA and CDR2 FQGNSA. This CDR3 spans 15 amino acids. Written as DNA, the CDR3 is TGTGCCAGCACCCTAGGCACGGGGATCGCCTACGAGCAGTACTTC. As protein: CASTLGTGIAYEQYF.

CDR3 loop: CAWSVGQGNTGELFF. The CDR3 bases are TGTGCCTGGAGTGTAGGACAGGGTAACACCGGGGAGCTGTTTTTT. V gene TRBV30 combines with J gene TRBJ2-2, with 8 bases aligning to TRBD1. Unmatched junction bases numbered 2, after V lost 0 bases and J lost 2 bases. This CDR3 comprises 15 residues. Germline V lookup: CDR1 GTSNPN, CDR2 SVGIG (reference sequence).

This clonotype has a handful of counts. The V gene is TRBV3-1, the J gene TRBJ2-7; unclear D gene. Germline values: CDR1 LGHDT, CDR2 YNNKEL (reference sequence). The V gene lost 3 bases and the J gene lost 3 bases, with 6 bases spanning the gap. This CDR3 is built from 12 residues. CDR3 amino acids: CASSQIDYEQYF. The CDR3 DNA reads as TGTGCCAGCAGCCAGATAGACTACGAGCAGTACTTC.

The table lists this clonotype with many counts. The CDR3 reads CASSRDRGPPYGYTF. DNA for the CDR3: TGTGCCAGCTCACGAGACAGGGGGCCTCCCTATGGCTACACCTTC. This chain uses TRBV18 with TRBJ1-2, with 10 nucleotides matching TRBD1. This CDR3 is built from 15 residues. CDR1 is KGHSH and CDR2 is LQKENI in the germline V gene. With 4 bases clipped from V and 4 bases from J, the junction kept 6 bases outside the gene matches.

This rearrangement joins TRBV5-6 to TRBJ2-5; weak D call: TRBD1 (5 bases). Trimming stripped 4 bases from V and 4 bases from J, with 17 bases between. Germline CDR1 and CDR2: SGHDT and YYEEEE. The CDR3 spans 15 residues. The CDR3 sequence is CASSLEPQGGETQYF. As DNA, the CDR3 is TGTGCCAGCAGCCTCGAGCCTCAGGGCGGAGAGACCCAGTACTTC.